These 32 T cell receptor beta chains share one sample of origin, sequenced in a study of cytomegalovirus exposure and HLA in healthy donors. Primers: 60 Vbeta forward and 13 Jbeta reverse. The table came from immunoSEQ multiplex PCR; TCRdb's copy has only in-frame clones and leaves some out. The sample table includes some 200,000 clones. The sample taken for sequencing was PBMCs. Every receptor here comes from a woman under 30 in good health and CMV-seropositive.

The chain combines TRBV9 with TRBJ1-4; D remains unclear. CDR1 is SGDLS, CDR2 YYNGEE, per germline. The CDR3 is 12 residues long. The V gene lost 0 bases and the J gene lost 6 bases, with 3 bases spanning the gap. CDR3 region: CASSVGDEKLFF. The CDR3 DNA follows: TGTGCCAGCAGCGTAGGCGATGAAAAACTGTTTTTT.

V gene TRBV6-1 combines with J gene TRBJ2-1; the match to TRBD2 covers 10 bases. Trimming removed 2 bases from V and 6 bases from J; junction bases left unmatched: 10. Germline V gene lookup returns CDR1 MNHNS and CDR2 SASEGT. The CDR3 extends over 17 amino acids. The CDR3 DNA reads as TGTGCCAGCAGTGAAAACCCAGCGGGGGGGCCGGGCAATGAGCAGTTCTTC. This sequence encodes CASSENPAGGPGNEQFF.

The gene calls are TRBV19 and TRBJ1-5; maybe TRBD1 (6 bases). CDR1 and CDR2 (germline): LNHDA, SQIVND (reference sequence). The CDR3 contains 18 residues. Trimming took off 4 bases at V and 0 bases at J, with 19 bases between the two ends. The CDR3 reads CASSTQTGATYSNQPQHF. The CDR3 DNA reads as TGTGCCAGTAGTACTCAGACAGGAGCAACTTATAGCAATCAGCCCCAGCATTTT. Full variable domain (rest looked up from reference TRBV19 and TRBJ1-5): DGGITQSPKYLFRKEGQNVTLSCEQNLNHDAMYWYRQDPGQGLRLIYYSQIVNDFQKGDIAEGYSVSREKKESFPLTVTSAQKNPTAFYLCASSTQTGATYSNQPQHFGDGTRLSIL.

This chain connects TRBV7-9 to TRBJ1-5; D remains ambiguous. Trimming stripped 5 bases from V and 0 bases from J, with 8 bases between. The germline gives CDR1 SEHNR, CDR2 FQNEAQ (reference sequence). The CDR3 runs to 14 residues. The CDR3 spells CASSPHYSNQPQHF. The CDR3 bases are TGTGCCAGCAGCCCCCACTATAGCAATCAGCCCCAGCATTTT.

V is TRBV2 and J is TRBJ2-3; 7 nucleotides match TRBD2. Germline CDR1 reads SNHLY; CDR2 reads FYNNEI. V shed 7 bases and J 3 bases; nucleotides not matched to a gene: 7. This CDR3 is 14 amino acids long. The CDR3 sequence: CASTGRRSTDTQYF. The DNA of the CDR3 is TGTGCCAGCACCGGGAGGAGGTCAACAGATACGCAGTATTTT. Full variable domain (missing parts from reference TRBV2 and TRBJ2-3): EPEVTQTPSHQVTQMGQEVILRCVPISNHLYFYWYRQILGQKVEFLVSFYNNEISEKSEIFDDQFSVERPDGSNFTLKIRSTKLEDSAMYFCASTGRRSTDTQYFGPGTRLTVL.

The gene calls are TRBV5-1 and TRBJ2-5; 7 bases agree with TRBD1. The J call may be wrong; the DNA end is better matched by TRBJ2-7. The length of the CDR3 is 15 residues. The germline CDR1 and CDR2 sequences are SGHRS and YFSETQ. The chain's CDR3 is CASRRFTGTENEQYF. CDR3 coding DNA: TGCGCCAGCAGACGTTTCACCGGGACAGAGAACGAGCAGTACTTC.

The chain combines TRBV7-7 with TRBJ2-2; tentatively, D is TRBD1 (5 bases). Germline V gene lookup returns CDR1 SSHAT and CDR2 FNYEAQ (reference sequence). The length of the CDR3 is 16 residues. V lost 4 bases and J lost 4, with 16 bases in between. DNA of the CDR3: TGTGCCAGCAGCTACGGCTTGGGGCAGGGCACCGGGGAGCTGTTTTTT. Protein product: CASSYGLGQGTGELFF.

The rearrangement links TRBV2 to TRBJ2-7; 7 bases map to TRBD1. CDR1 is SNHLY, CDR2 FYNNEI, per germline. The CDR3 loop spans 11 amino acids. V trimming: 10 bases; J trimming: 6 bases; junction bases outside the gene matches: 6. The CDR3 DNA follows: TGTGCCAACACAGGGGCGTTCGAGCAGTACTTC. Translation: CANTGAFEQYF.

The chain couples TRBV5-1 to TRBJ2-3, with 8 bases that match TRBD2. J was trimmed by 0 bases and V by 0 bases; bases with no gene match: 9. Germline V lookup: CDR1 SGHRS, CDR2 YFSETQ. The CDR3 has 18 residues. This CDR3 is CASSLERGGRSSTDTQYF. The CDR3 region has the DNA TGCGCCAGCAGCTTGGAGAGGGGCGGGAGGTCTAGCACAGATACGCAGTATTTT. Using reference TRBV5-1 and TRBJ2-3 for the parts outside the CDR3, the full variable domain is KAGVTQTPRYLIKTRGQQVTLSCSPISGHRSVSWYQQTPGQGLQFLFEYFSETQRNKGNFPGRFSGRQFSNSRSEMNVSTLELGDSALYLCASSLERGGRSSTDTQYFGPGTRLTVL.

The genes are TRBV18 and TRBJ2-5, with D possibly being TRBD1 (6 bases). The CDR3 is 13 residues long. CDR1 and CDR2 (germline): KGHSH, LQKENI. Trimming cost V 6 bases and J 2 bases, with 10 bases left between them. The CDR3, as DNA: TGTGCCAGCTCTCTTGGACAGCAAGAGACCCAGTACTTC. It codes for CASSLGQQETQYF.

This sequence joins TRBV30 and TRBJ1-2; 8 bases fit TRBD1. V gave up 0 bases and J gave up 8 bases; unmatched junction bases: 5. This CDR3 has 13 residues. Germline V lookup: CDR1 GTSNPN, CDR2 SVGIG (reference sequence). For the CDR3, the DNA is TGTGCCTGGAGTGTACCAGGGGGCAACGGCTACACCTTC. The encoded protein is CAWSVPGGNGYTF.

The chain links TRBV18 to TRBJ1-2; D is uncertain. This CDR3 has 13 residues. Per the germline V gene, CDR1 is KGHSH and CDR2 is LQKENI. V was pared by 0 bases and J by 6 bases, with 8 bases between. Here the CDR3 DNA reads TGTGCCAGCTCACCACCGGGAGGTCATGGCTACACCTTC. This sequence encodes CASSPPGGHGYTF.

CDR3 DNA sequence: TGTGCCAGCTCACCACCGGGGCCTTATGGCTACACCTTC. Protein product: CASSPPGPYGYTF. The rearrangement joins TRBV18 to TRBJ1-2; perhaps TRBD1 as D (5 bases). Germline CDR1 reads KGHSH; CDR2 reads LQKENI. V was cut by 0 bases and J by 5 bases, with 7 bases left in between. This CDR3 contains 13 residues.

V is TRBV6-5 and J is TRBJ1-2; D remains ambiguous. This CDR3 spans 12 amino acids. Germline-derived CDR1 and CDR2 are MNHEY and SVGAGI. Trimming removed 4 bases at V and 5 bases at J, with 8 bases between. CDR3 in amino acids: CASSSPRYGYTF. The CDR3 DNA reads as TGTGCCAGCAGTTCCCCGCGGTATGGCTACACCTTC.

The V call is TRBV27, the J call TRBJ2-1; 10 nucleotides line up with TRBD2. The CDR3 has 14 residues. Trimming at V came to 4 bases and at J to 5 bases, leaving 2 bases not matched to a gene. The germline CDR1 and CDR2 sequences are MNHEY and SMNVEV (reference sequence). The CDR3 DNA reads TGTGCCAGCAGTTCCGGGACTAGCGACAATGAGCAGTTCTTC. It encodes CASSSGTSDNEQFF.

The chain joins TRBV4-1 to TRBJ2-3; 8 nucleotides agree with TRBD2. Germline CDR1 is MGHRA and CDR2 is YSYEKL. V was clipped by 4 bases and J by 3 bases; unmatched bases: 9. There are 16 residues in the CDR3. The CDR3 loop reads CASSRFSGTRTDTQYF. The CDR3, as DNA: TGCGCCAGCAGCCGATTTAGCGGGACTCGGACAGATACGCAGTATTTT.

The chain uses TRBV29-1 and TRBJ1-1; D is perhaps TRBD1 (5 bases). This CDR3 has 13 residues. V was cut by 6 bases and J by 1 base, with 12 bases left in between. The V gene's germline CDR1 is SQVTM and CDR2 ANQGSEA. This CDR3 is CSVGGVGNTEAFF. The CDR3 coding sequence is TGCAGCGTAGGAGGGGTTGGGAACACTGAAGCTTTCTTT.

V gene TRBV11-2 combines with J gene TRBJ2-1, with D unclear. Germline V CDR1 and CDR2: SGHAT, FQNNGV. The CDR3 consists of 13 residues. V was clipped by 0 bases and J by 10 bases, with 10 bases between them. DNA for the CDR3: TGTGCCAGCAGCTTAGATCGTGTTTCGGAGCAGTTCTTC. Translated: CASSLDRVSEQFF.

J is TRBJ2-2 and V is TRBV5-1, with 8 bases aligning to TRBD2. CDR3 length: 15 residues. Germline V gene lookup returns CDR1 SGHRS and CDR2 YFSETQ. J was trimmed by 5 bases and V by 0 bases; bases with no gene match: 3. The CDR3 protein is CASSLDVAGTGELFF. CDR3 DNA: TGCGCCAGCAGCTTGGATGTAGCGGGAACCGGGGAGCTGTTTTTT.

The chain joins TRBV19 to TRBJ1-5; the D is unclear. The ends were cut back, 10 bases at V and 4 bases at J, with 11 bases in the middle. The CDR3 totals 12 residues. Per the germline V gene, CDR1 is LNHDA and CDR2 is SQIVND (reference sequence). CDR3 bases: TGTGCCAAAGAGGAGGGAAATCAGCCCCAGCATTTT. Its translation is CAKEEGNQPQHF. Variable domain in full (rest from reference TRBV19 and TRBJ1-5): DGGITQSPKYLFRKEGQNVTLSCEQNLNHDAMYWYRQDPGQGLRLIYYSQIVNDFQKGDIAEGYSVSREKKESFPLTVTSAQKNPTAFYLCAKEEGNQPQHFGDGTRLSIL.

The chain combines TRBV30 with TRBJ1-5; 9 bases align to TRBD1. Germline V lookup: CDR1 GTSNPN, CDR2 SVGIG (reference sequence). The CDR3 is 15 residues long. The V segment lost 5 bases and the J segment 7 bases; nucleotides outside the gene matches: 12. This chain's CDR3 is CAWQIPGQGQQPQHF. The CDR3 DNA sequence: TGTGCCTGGCAAATTCCGGGACAGGGTCAACAGCCCCAGCATTTT.

For this clone: Without the conserved terminal phenylalanine or tryptophan, this CDR3 likely stems from a read error. It is unclear where the CDR3 begins or ends on the DNA, so no DNA is shown, and the CDR3 is as TCRdb lists it. The chain carries TRBV6-1 and TRBJ1-1; TRBD1 reflects the table's D call only, with no check against the DNA. The CDR3 length is 11 residues, termini included. CDR1 is MNHNS, CDR2 SASEGT, per germline. CDR3 amino acids: CASSDPVQVRL.

J is TRBJ1-1 and V is TRBV6-5, with 7 bases identical to TRBD1. Unmatched junction bases numbered 5, after V lost 5 bases and J lost 2 bases. CDR1 is MNHEY, CDR2 SVGAGI, per germline. The CDR3 is 14 amino acids. CDR3 amino acids: CASSPGQSNTEAFF. DNA for the CDR3: TGTGCCAGCAGTCCGGGACAGTCAAACACTGAAGCTTTCTTT.

The V gene is TRBV5-1, the J gene TRBJ2-3; D is ambiguous. The V and J ends lost 0 bases and 2 bases respectively, with 7 bases between them. From germline, CDR1 is SGHRS and CDR2 YFSETQ. The CDR3 runs 14 residues. The CDR3 DNA is TGCGCCAGCAGCTTGGTTAGCAACACAGATACGCAGTATTTT. As protein: CASSLVSNTDTQYF.

This rearrangement joins TRBV6-6 to TRBJ1-3; possible D gene TRBD1, 5 bases. CDR1 is MNHNY, CDR2 SVGAGI, per germline (reference sequence). The CDR3 extends over 14 amino acids. V lost 4 bases and J 4 bases, leaving 11 bases between the germline ends. CDR3 residues: CASSWGFEGNTIYF. In DNA, the CDR3 is TGTGCCAGCAGTTGGGGCTTTGAAGGAAACACCATATATTTT.

The chain employs TRBV5-1 and TRBJ1-3; D not resolved. The CDR3 consists of 16 residues. Per germline, CDR1 SGHRS and CDR2 YFSETQ. Trimming took off 0 bases at V and 0 bases at J, with 10 bases between the two ends. The CDR3, as DNA: TGCGCCAGCAGCTTGGATTGGGCTGGCTCTGGAAACACCATATATTTT. Translated, it gives CASSLDWAGSGNTIYF.

Points on this clone: Germline is not matched at one junction end, which may reflect a read error. Within the sample, other DNA sequences also encode this same CDR3. The V and J genes are TRBV14 and TRBJ1-1; no firm D call. The CDR3 loop spans 14 amino acids. CDR1 is SGHDN and CDR2 is FVKESK in the germline V gene. The CDR3, as DNA: TGTGCCAGCAGCCCCCCCGGGTTGAATACTGAAGCTTTCTTT. It is translated as CASSPPGLNTEAFF. The full variable domain, with the rest looked up from reference TRBV14 and TRBJ1-1, is EAGVTQFPSHSVIEKGQTVTLRCDPISGHDNLYWYRRVMGKEIKFLLHFVKESKQDESGMPNNRFLAERTGGTYSTLKVQPAELEDSGVYFCASSPPGLNTEAFFGQGTRLTVV.

Comment on this clone: The identical CDR3 is also encoded by other nucleotide sequences in the sample. J is TRBJ1-4 and V is TRBV5-1, with D perhaps matching TRBD1 (5 bases). The CDR3 spans 15 residues. The V end was cut by 1 base, the J end by 1 base, with 8 bases between. Germline V gene sequence: CDR1 SGHRS, CDR2 YFSETQ. Here the CDR3 DNA reads TGCGCCAGCAGCTTGTCGGGGGGAACTAATGAAAAACTGTTTTTT. Its translation: CASSLSGGTNEKLFF.

The chain has TRBV5-1 and TRBJ2-1, with TRBD2 identical over 7 bases. Trimming cost V 5 bases and J 6 bases; bases outside gene matches: 2. CDR3 length: 12 residues. The germline V gene has CDR1 SGHRS and CDR2 YFSETQ. In DNA, the CDR3 is TGCGCCAGCAGGGGGGGGTCCAATGAGCAGTTCTTC. The encoded protein is CASRGGSNEQFF.

The rearrangement joins TRBV5-1 to TRBJ1-2, with D possibly TRBD1 on 6 matching bases. CDR1 and CDR2 from the germline V gene are SGHRS and YFSETQ. The CDR3 has 15 amino acids. V was pared by 4 bases and J by 2 bases, with 15 bases between. In nucleotides, the CDR3 is TGCGCCAGCAGCGGGGGACAATCCTTAAACTATGGCTACACCTTC. Translated, it gives CASSGGQSLNYGYTF.

The chain couples TRBV9 to TRBJ2-7; 9 positions agree with TRBD2. V lost 5 bases, J lost 5 bases, and 11 bases stayed unmatched. This CDR3 is built from 15 residues. Looked up from germline, CDR1 is SGDLS and CDR2 is YYNGEE. This CDR3 reads CASSQGSSGAHEQYF. The CDR3 nucleotides read TGTGCCAGCAGTCAGGGGTCTAGCGGGGCCCACGAGCAGTACTTC.

V and J are TRBV6-5 and TRBJ2-7, with TRBD1 as a possible D gene (6 bases). The length of the CDR3 is 14 residues. Trimming stripped 2 bases from V and 5 bases from J, with 13 bases between. The germline V gene has CDR1 MNHEY and CDR2 SVGAGI. The CDR3 DNA sequence: TGTGCCAGCAGTTACGATCACAGGGTGAACGAGCAGTACTTC. It yields the protein CASSYDHRVNEQYF.